This is a list of T cell receptor beta chains from one sample in a study of T-cell reconstitution after alpha-beta-depleted transplantation in children. TCRdb itself ran the PCR reads through MiXCR, one entry per CDR3 protein. The repertoire holds approximately 230,000 distinct CDR3 sequences, with under 30% as singletons. The sample was PBMCs, taken before TCRalphabeta/CD19-depleted stem cell transplant. The receptors originated from a girl aged 2 to 10 with Fanconi anemia, due to receive a stem cell transplant. Both conserved end residues are part of each CDR3. Each record gives: V gene, D gene, clone size, CDR3 length, J gene, CDR3 DNA, CDR3 protein. The D gene is left open where the match is weak. Rows give clone size only sometimes, using once, few, many, or a class for an expanded clone.

TRBV4-2,-,-,13,TRBJ1-1,TGTGCCAGCAGCAAAGGGCCGGACGCCGAAGCTTTCTTT,CASSKGPDAEAFF
TRBV20-1,-,-,12,TRBJ2-5,TGCAGTGCTAGTCCGTTCCAAGAGACCCAGTACTTC,CSASPFQETQYF
TRBV20-1,-,-,13,TRBJ1-3,TGCAGTGCCCGACAGGTTCTTGGAAACACCATATATTTT,CSARQVLGNTIYF
TRBV2,-,-,13,TRBJ2-7,TGTGCCAGCAATACGGGGCCTCCCTACGAGCAGTACTTC,CASNTGPPYEQYF
TRBV28,-,-,12,TRBJ2-7,TGTGCCAGCAGTTCTGAGGCATACGAGCAGTACTTC,CASSSEAYEQYF
TRBV29-1,-,many,11,TRBJ2-7,TGCAGCGTTGAAGACTATAACGAGCAGTACTTC,CSVEDYNEQYF
TRBV20-1,TRBD2,-,16,TRBJ2-7,TGCAGTGCTAGGGGGACACTAGCGGGCCAACTTTACGAGCAGTACTTC,CSARGTLAGQLYEQYF
TRBV27,-,few,13,TRBJ2-7,TGTGCCAGCAGTTTACCAGGGGTAGGGGAGCAGTACTTC,CASSLPGVGEQYF
TRBV7-9,-,-,12,TRBJ2-2,TGTGCCAGCAAGGAGAACACCGGGGAGCTGTTTTTT,CASKENTGELFF
TRBV5-1,-,once,15,TRBJ2-1,TGCGCCAGCAGCTTGGAACCTAGCTCCTACAATGAGCAGTTCTTC,CASSLEPSSYNEQFF
TRBV29-1,TRBD1,-,14,TRBJ2-5,TGCAGCGTCGGGACACAGGGGTCACAAGAGACCCAGTACTTC,CSVGTQGSQETQYF
TRBV7-8,-,-,17,TRBJ2-7,TGTGCCAGCAGCTTAAAGTCCGCCAGGGGAATTTCCTACGAGCAGTACTTC,CASSLKSARGISYEQYF
TRBV25-1,-,-,11,TRBJ2-3,TGTGCCAGCAGTGGACTAGAAGAGCAGTATTTT,CASSGLEEQYF
TRBV29-1,TRBD1,-,14,TRBJ2-7,TGCAGCGCATCGCCCACGGGACAGGATTACGAGCAGTACTTC,CSASPTGQDYEQYF
TRBV3-1,-,many,14,TRBJ1-5,TGTGCCAGCAGCCAATGGGGTCAGGGTCAGCCCCAGCATTTT,CASSQWGQGQPQHF
TRBV29-1,-,many,10,TRBJ2-1,TGCAGCGCCCTTCTGGGTGAGCAGTTCTTC,CSALLGEQFF
TRBV28,TRBD1,-,16,TRBJ2-1,TGTGCCACCGAGACAGGGGGCGCAGCGGGAGTCAATGAGCAGTTCTTC,CATETGGAAGVNEQFF
TRBV6-5,TRBD1,-,14,TRBJ2-6,TGTGCCAGCAGTTACGCACCTCGACAGGGTCGAACCCTTTTC,CASSYAPRQGRTLF
TRBV28,-,-,14,TRBJ2-7,TGTGCCAGCAGTTTACCCCCCTCTTCCTACGAGCAGTACTTC,CASSLPPSSYEQYF
TRBV29-1,-,-,11,TRBJ2-1,TGCAGCGTGGGACTGGCACGCGAGCAGTTCTTC,CSVGLAREQFF
TRBV2,-,-,14,TRBJ2-7,TGTGCCTTCTGTTTAAGGGCCCCTCCCTACGAGCAGTACTTC,CAFCLRAPPYEQYF
TRBV21-1,-,-,15,TRBJ2-7,TGTGCCAGCAGCAAAGTACATAGGCCGGTGGCCGAGCAGTACTTC,CASSKVHRPVAEQYF
TRBV12-3/TRBV12-4,-,many,11,TRBJ2-7,TGTGCCAGCAGTTCAGGGGCCGAGCAGTACTTC,CASSSGAEQYF
TRBV20-1,-,-,16,TRBJ2-1,TGCAGTGCTAAGCCCTTAGAGGGGGGAGAAAACAATGAGCAGTTCTTC,CSAKPLEGGENNEQFF
TRBV28,TRBD1,-,12,TRBJ2-3,TGTGCCAGCAGTTTTCGTGGACAGGGGTCCGCCTTT,CASSFRGQGSAF